This T cell receptor beta chain is drawn from a study of cytomegalovirus exposure and HLA in healthy donors. Study-level background: A data release that came early held approximately 85 million unique TCRs from HLA-typed donors. Study observations and caveats: Earlier analysis looked at TCR beta V segments, and most were productive about 87% or about 30% of the time.

This CDR3 comprises 15 residues. Between the trimmed V and J ends, which lost 6 bases and 4 bases, there was a span of 16 bases. Germline values: CDR1 SNHLY, CDR2 FYNNEI. Donors showed nominal health when sampled, although they likely had unrecorded immune exposures. The PCR employed 60 Vbeta primers together with 13 Jbeta primers. Here immunoSEQ multiplex PCR was the method, and the copy in TCRdb shows in-frame clones only, minus some. The data hold around 120,000 clones, with 82% observed a single time. About this clone: Its target is unknown.

This chain links TRBV2 with TRBJ1-3; D unclear. This receptor was identified in a boy under 10 years old in good health and CMV-seronegative. Sequences were obtained from PBMCs. CDR3 residues: CASRRSGGGGNTIYF. The CDR3 region has the DNA TGTGCCAGCAGACGAAGCGGAGGAGGGGGAAACACCATATATTTT.